This T cell receptor beta chain was identified during a study of naive and memory T cell subsets. Whole-study results and caveats: TCR counts from RNA may reflect activation-linked expression changes.

An equimolar mix of two oligonucleotides served as the beta constant-region primer for TRBC1 and TRBC2. MiXCR, applied by TCRdb to the UMI-ligation and nested PCR reads, yields one record per CDR3 protein. The data contain roughly 98,000 distinct CDR3 sequences, approximately 6.5% of them singletons. By its share, this clonotype is large. The antigen is unknown. Overnight CMV lysate stimulation of fresh PBMCs defined donor CMV status by CD4+ IFNgamma. Trimming stripped 0 bases from V and 5 bases from J, with 5 bases between. In germline, CDR1 is SGHTA, CDR2 FQGNSA. The CDR3 extends over 13 amino acids.

V gene TRBV7-2 combines with J gene TRBJ1-5; D gene ambiguous. Sequencing was done on a sample of central memory CD4+ T cells from blood. The receptor was derived from a human donor in good health. CDR3 protein: CASSLAPDQPQHF. In DNA form, the CDR3 reads TGTGCCAGCAGCTTAGCGCCCGATCAGCCCCAGCATTTT.